The 23 T cell receptor beta chains reported below all come from one sample, sequenced in a study of glioma-infiltrating T cells after dendritic cell vaccination. Time point given: after dendritic cell vaccination, including at tumor progression/relapse. Sequencing was performed with immunoSEQ multiplex PCR; in TCRdb, only in-frame clones are kept and a portion is missing. The data contain 50,000 to 60,000 clones, roughly 83% of them singletons. Sequenced material: blood, taken after dendritic cell vaccination. These receptors were taken from a human donor with glioblastoma.

The genes are TRBV14 and TRBJ1-1, with 10 bases aligning to TRBD1. CDR1 is SGHDN and CDR2 is FVKESK in the germline V gene. J lost 8 bases, V lost 4 bases, and 10 bases had no gene match. The CDR3 is made up of 15 amino acids. The CDR3 region has the DNA TGTGCCAGCAGCCCTTCGGACAGGGGGACGGGAGAAGCTTTCTTT. This gives the protein CASSPSDRGTGEAFF. Drawing the rest from reference TRBV14 and TRBJ1-1, the complete variable domain is EAGVTQFPSHSVIEKGQTVTLRCDPISGHDNLYWYRRVMGKEIKFLLHFVKESKQDESGMPNNRFLAERTGGTYSTLKVQPAELEDSGVYFCASSPSDRGTGEAFFGQGTRLTVV.

This clone was counted only a few times. This chain joins TRBV9 and TRBJ2-3; 7 positions match TRBD2. The J segment lost 2 bases and the V segment lost 0 bases, leaving 3 bases of the junction unmatched. Per the germline V gene, CDR1 is SGDLS and CDR2 is YYNGEE. The CDR3 totals 15 residues. CDR3: CASSVGLADTDTQYF. For the CDR3, the DNA is TGTGCCAGCAGCGTAGGGCTAGCGGACACAGATACGCAGTATTTT.

The rearrangement joins TRBV6-5 to TRBJ1-1; TRBD1 might be the D (5 bases). Germline-derived CDR1 and CDR2 are MNHEY and SVGAGI. The ends were cut back, 5 bases at V and 1 base at J, with 11 bases in the middle. This CDR3 spans 14 amino acids. This chain's CDR3 is CASSKYTGNTEAFF. CDR3 bases: TGTGCCAGCAGTAAATATACAGGGAACACTGAAGCTTTCTTT.

The chain combines TRBV10-3 with TRBJ2-7; 9 positions agree with TRBD2. Germline V gene data show CDR1 as ENHRY and CDR2 as SYGVKD. V lost 3 bases and J lost 1; bases outside the gene matches: 7. The CDR3 is 16 amino acids. The CDR3 DNA reads as TGTGCCATCAGTGACCTTAGCGGGGGATTGTCCTACGAGCAGTACTTC. Protein sequence: CAISDLSGGLSYEQYF.

The chain joins TRBV2 to TRBJ2-7; TRBD2 matches at 11 bases. Trimming removed 5 bases from V and 3 bases from J; junction bases left unmatched: 6. CDR3 length: 15 amino acids. Per the germline V gene, CDR1 is SNHLY and CDR2 is FYNNEI. The CDR3 DNA follows: TGTGCCAGCAGTTCTCCGGGACTAGCGGTCTACGAGCAGTACTTC. This translates into CASSSPGLAVYEQYF.

This clone was recorded once. This rearrangement joins TRBV7-3 to TRBJ2-2; no clear D gene. This CDR3 has 13 amino acids. Germline values: CDR1 SGHTA, CDR2 FQGTGA. V gave up 0 bases and J gave up 6 bases, with 5 bases separating them. CDR3 coding DNA: TGTGCCAGCAGCTTAACCCCATCCGGGGAGCTGTTTTTT. Translating gives CASSLTPSGELFF.

The chain uses TRBV10-1 and TRBJ2-7; TRBD2 matches at 7 bases. V was pared by 0 bases and J by 4 bases, with 6 bases of the junction left unmatched. From germline, CDR1 is WNHNN and CDR2 SYGVQD (reference sequence). There are 15 residues in the CDR3. CDR3 nucleotides: TGCGCCAGCAGTGAGTCCCTCGAGCGGGGTTACGAGCAGTACTTC. The encoded protein is CASSESLERGYEQYF.

V is TRBV15 and J is TRBJ2-7; 7 nucleotides match TRBD1. From germline, CDR1 is LNHNV and CDR2 YYDKDF (reference sequence). With V trimmed by 5 bases and J by 1 base, 17 bases remained unmatched. This CDR3 contains 18 residues. This CDR3 reads CATSSTILEGALSYEQYF. The CDR3 nucleotides read TGTGCCACCAGCTCCACAATTTTAGAGGGGGCACTATCCTACGAGCAGTACTTC.

The chain is built from TRBV5-1 and TRBJ1-3; TRBD1 agrees at 8 bases. Germline CDR1 and CDR2: SGHRS and YFSETQ. The CDR3 length is 17 residues. The junction had 13 bases not matched to a gene; V was cut back by 4 bases and J by 4 bases. Written as DNA, the CDR3 is TGCGCCAGCAGCAACGGCCGCCAGGGGGCTGGAGGAAACACCATATATTTT. This codes for CASSNGRQGAGGNTIYF.

This clone was found once. J is TRBJ2-2 and V is TRBV27; 8 bases line up with TRBD1. Germline V lookup: CDR1 MNHEY, CDR2 SMNVEV (reference sequence). CDR3 size: 16 residues. The trim removed 5 bases at V and 7 bases at J, leaving 12 bases unmatched. DNA of the CDR3: TGTGCCAGCAGTCCCATGAGGGCAGGGGGCATCGGGGAGCTGTTTTTT. It translates to CASSPMRAGGIGELFF.

The rearrangement joins TRBV5-1 to TRBJ2-7; TRBD1 matches 8 bases. The CDR3 consists of 14 residues. Trimming cost V 0 bases and J 4 bases; bases outside gene matches: 3. The V gene's germline CDR1 is SGHRS and CDR2 YFSETQ. The CDR3 here is CASSLEQGAYEQYF. The CDR3 DNA is TGCGCCAGCAGCTTGGAGCAGGGGGCTTACGAGCAGTACTTC.

The V gene is TRBV2, the J gene TRBJ1-1; D is uncertain. The V gene's germline CDR1 is SNHLY and CDR2 FYNNEI. The CDR3 contains 16 residues. V was pared by 7 bases and J by 1 base, with 19 bases between. The CDR3 DNA is TGTGCCAGCACGAAGGCGGAGGACTGGGGGAACACTGAAGCTTTCTTT. Translating gives CASTKAEDWGNTEAFF.

This chain joins TRBV2 and TRBJ1-4; no definite D call. The CDR3 spans 14 residues. The germline V and J ends were trimmed by 4 bases and 8 bases, with 14 bases remaining between them. The germline V gene encodes CDR1 SNHLY and CDR2 FYNNEI. In DNA, the CDR3 is TGTGCCAGCAGTGTAATGACACCCTCCGAAAAACTGTTTTTT. This gives the protein CASSVMTPSEKLFF.

The chain has TRBV7-9 and TRBJ2-7, with a tentative D call TRBD2 (6 bases). There are 13 residues in the CDR3. Deletions cut 3 bases from V and 11 bases from J, with 17 bases between. Germline V gene data show CDR1 as SEHNR and CDR2 as FQNEAQ (reference sequence). The CDR3 nucleotides read TGTGCCAGCAGCTTGCCGGGACCCTGGGGGGAGTACTTC. This encodes CASSLPGPWGEYF.

This clone was counted only a few times. The chain couples TRBV30 to TRBJ1-1, with 7 bases that match TRBD1. The V gene end was trimmed by 3 bases and the J gene end by 0 bases; junction bases not matched to a gene: 1. CDR1 and CDR2 from the germline V gene are GTSNPN and SVGIG (reference sequence). This CDR3 spans 13 amino acids. The CDR3 spells CAWRGQMNTEAFF. The CDR3 DNA is TGTGCCTGGAGGGGACAGATGAACACTGAAGCTTTCTTT.

This chain connects TRBV27 to TRBJ1-1; possible D gene TRBD1, 5 bases. V dropped 7 bases and J dropped 10 bases, with 19 bases sitting between them. Germline V gene sequence: CDR1 MNHEY, CDR2 SMNVEV (reference sequence). CDR3 length equals 13 residues. The CDR3 is CASISPGASVAFF. In DNA form, the CDR3 reads TGTGCCAGCATTTCGCCTGGGGCAAGCGTAGCTTTCTTT.

J is TRBJ2-3 and V is TRBV27; 9 bases are a match to TRBD2. Germline trimming cut 7 bases from V and 2 bases from J; bases unmatched to any gene: 10. CDR3 length: 16 amino acids. Per germline, CDR1 MNHEY and CDR2 SMNVEV (reference sequence). The CDR3 protein is CASTPGSGGYTDTQYF. The DNA for the CDR3 is TGTGCCAGCACCCCCGGTAGCGGGGGATACACAGATACGCAGTATTTT.

The gene calls are TRBV5-1 and TRBJ1-6; 7 positions match TRBD1. Germline assignment: CDR1 SGHRS and CDR2 YFSETQ. V lost 2 bases and J lost 3; bases outside the gene matches: 8. CDR3 size: 17 residues. CDR3 coding DNA: TGCGCCAGCAGCTTCAATACTGGACAGGACTATAATTCACCCCTCCACTTT. Amino acid sequence: CASSFNTGQDYNSPLHF.

The V and J genes are TRBV19 and TRBJ2-3, with TRBD2 identical over 12 bases. CDR3 length equals 16 residues. The ends lost 2 bases at V and 6 bases at J; junction bases unmatched: 6. Germline values: CDR1 LNHDA, CDR2 SQIVND (reference sequence). CDR3 DNA sequence: TGTGCCAGTAGTATATCGACTAGCGGGGGCCCGGATACGCAGTATTTT. It translates to CASSISTSGGPDTQYF.

V is TRBV2 and J is TRBJ2-3; TRBD2 aligns across 9 bases. V lost 3 bases and J lost 3; bases outside the gene matches: 13. The CDR3 consists of 18 residues. CDR1 SNHLY and CDR2 FYNNEI come from the germline V gene. The CDR3 bases are TGTGCCAGCAGTGAGGCTAGCGGGACCCTAGGAGAGACAGATACGCAGTATTTT. This sequence encodes CASSEASGTLGETDTQYF.

This rearrangement joins TRBV30 to TRBJ2-1; 8 bases fit TRBD1. CDR3 length: 14 residues. The germline gives CDR1 GTSNPN, CDR2 SVGIG (reference sequence). The trim removed 4 bases at V and 5 bases at J, leaving 7 bases unmatched. CDR3 loop: CAWNSGTGDNEQFF. CDR3 nucleotide sequence: TGTGCCTGGAACTCCGGGACAGGAGACAATGAGCAGTTCTTC.

The chain carries TRBV11-2 and TRBJ1-6; the D is unclear. The ends were cut back, 4 bases at V and 6 bases at J, with 25 bases in the middle. The CDR3 length is 19 residues. Germline V gene sequence: CDR1 SGHAT, CDR2 FQNNGV. CDR3: CASSSLLSWLEAFNSPLHF. In nucleotides, the CDR3 is TGTGCCAGCAGCTCCCTCCTATCCTGGCTCGAGGCTTTTAATTCACCCCTCCACTTT. The full variable domain, rest sourced from reference TRBV11-2 and TRBJ1-6, is EAGVAQSPRYKIIEKRQSVAFWCNPISGHATLYWYQQILGQGPKLLIQFQNNGVVDDSQLPKDRFSAERLKGVDSTLKIQPAKLEDSAVYLCASSSLLSWLEAFNSPLHFGNGTRLTVT.

The rearrangement uses TRBV6-5 and TRBJ2-7; weak D call: TRBD1 (6 bases). Germline V CDR1 and CDR2: MNHEY, SVGAGI. This CDR3 has 14 residues. The V end lost 5 bases, the J end lost 5 bases, and 16 bases lay between the germline ends. The CDR3 sequence is CASSGAGDLDEQYF. The CDR3, as DNA: TGTGCCAGCAGTGGCGCAGGGGACCTTGACGAGCAGTACTTC.